This T cell receptor beta chain was sequenced in a study of human T cells and chemical hapten exposure. As for time point: healthy volunteer bleed at 6 weeks. Researchers extracted total RNA from unfractionated whole blood. This clonotype was recorded many times. The study's library attached unique molecular identifiers to single cDNA molecules. In the original processing: Counting gave a median of around 89,000 TCRs per sample, with values ranging from roughly 20,000 to 700,000. TCRdb reprocessed the RACE reads via MiXCR and lists one record per CDR3 protein. TCRdb's processing, not the study's, gives the V and J calls here. The repertoire includes some 77,000 distinct CDR3 sequences, around 9.3% of them detected once, and roughly 1.5% sits in the top ten. The sequenced material came from whole blood. The sequence came from a female donor in good health. Some clones in this sample may be carry-over from other donors' samples.

The CDR3 bases are TGTGCCAGCAGCTACGGGACTAGCGGGAGCGCTGAGCAGTTCTTC. Encoded protein: CASSYGTSGSAEQFF. The chain combines TRBV7-2 with TRBJ2-1, with TRBD2 identical over 14 bases. After removal of 4 bases from V and 9 bases from J, the junction contained 5 bases not matched to a gene. The germline CDR1 and CDR2 sequences are SGHTA and FQGNSA. The CDR3 is 15 amino acids.